A selection of T cell receptor beta chains follows, all from one sample in a study of spatial heterogeneity in lung cancer. MiXCR, run by TCRdb on the 5' RACE reads, gives a single entry per CDR3 protein. The sample lists tens of thousands of distinct CDR3 sequences; about 12% were seen once. The source was PBMCs, collected at follow-up. The receptors here all came from a male donor with early-stage non-small cell lung cancer. CDR3s include the opening cysteine and the closing phenylalanine or tryptophan. The D gene is left open where the match is weak. Clone sizes are given selectively: once, few, many, or a class where the clone is expanded.

V gene	D gene	J gene	clone size	CDR3 protein	CDR3 DNA
TRBV5-4	TRBD2	TRBJ2-4	many	CASSSDGTSGMVGYF	TGTGCCAGCAGCTCGGACGGGACTAGCGGGATGGTTGGGTACTTC
TRBV10-3	NA	TRBJ1-4	many	CATQQNEKLFF	TGTGCCACCCAGCAGAACGAAAAACTGTTTTTT
TRBV6-6	NA	TRBJ1-2	NA	CASNAKTTGFYGYTF	TGTGCCAGCAATGCGAAAACGACAGGTTTCTATGGCTACACCTTC
TRBV19	NA	TRBJ1-2	NA	CATRLQGGYGYTF	TGTGCCACCCGATTACAGGGAGGCTATGGCTACACCTTC
TRBV12-3/TRBV12-4	NA	TRBJ2-7	NA	CASSPPLRASRREQYF	TGTGCCAGCAGTCCCCCGCTCAGGGCTTCCAGGAGAGAGCAGTACTTC
TRBV20-1	NA	TRBJ1-1	many	CSATEGGNMNTEAFF	TGCAGTGCTACGGAGGGGGGAAATATGAACACTGAAGCTTTCTTT
TRBV7-9	NA	TRBJ2-5	many	CASSVVGETQYF	TGTGCCAGCAGCGTAGTTGGAGAGACCCAGTACTTC
TRBV19	TRBD2	TRBJ2-7	NA	CASKSSGRAAKPYEQYF	TGTGCCAGTAAGTCTAGCGGGAGGGCCGCTAAACCCTACGAGCAGTACTTC
TRBV6-6	TRBD2	TRBJ2-5	NA	CARLAARQETQYF	TGTGCCAGACTAGCGGCGCGACAAGAGACCCAGTACTTC
TRBV20-1	NA	TRBJ1-2	many	CSARGLGGYTF	TGCAGTGCTAGAGGACTTGGGGGCTACACCTTC
TRBV6-5	NA	TRBJ2-5	NA	CASTDPRGDQETQYF	TGTGCCAGCACGGACCCCAGGGGCGACCAAGAGACCCAGTACTTC
TRBV18	NA	TRBJ2-3	NA	CASSPRRGQTSTDTQYF	TGTGCCAGCTCACCACGGCGGGGGCAGACTAGCACAGATACGCAGTATTTT
TRBV6-2/TRBV6-3	NA	TRBJ1-1	many	CASSFEWNTEAFF	TGTGCCAGCAGTTTTGAGTGGAACACTGAAGCTTTCTTT
TRBV12-3/TRBV12-4	NA	TRBJ1-6	NA	CASSSTAKDSPLHF	TGTGCCAGCAGTTCGACAGCGAAAGATTCACCCCTCCACTTT
TRBV6-1	NA	TRBJ2-5	few	CASSPWGYQETQYF	TGTGCCAGCAGTCCCTGGGGGTACCAAGAGACCCAGTACTTC
TRBV4-3	TRBD2	TRBJ2-7	few	CASSQAGGVDYEQYF	TGCGCCAGCAGCCAAGCGGGGGGAGTTGACTACGAGCAGTACTTC
TRBV7-2	TRBD1	TRBJ1-2	many	CASSSTGHGYTF	TGTGCCAGCAGCTCGACAGGGCATGGCTACACCTTC
TRBV28	TRBD1	TRBJ2-5	many	CASSSYTGGAETQYF	TGTGCCAGCAGTTCTTATACAGGGGGCGCTGAGACCCAGTACTTC
TRBV7-9	NA	TRBJ2-7	NA	CASSLAGAVEQYF	TGTGCCAGCAGCTTAGCAGGGGCGGTAGAGCAGTACTTC
TRBV6-1	NA	TRBJ2-5	many	CASSGTGSGAQYF	TGTGCCAGCAGCGGTACAGGGTCCGGGGCCCAGTACTTC
TRBV15	NA	TRBJ2-6	NA	CATSRGRGRISGANVLTF	TGTGCCACCAGCAGAGGCAGGGGTCGGATCTCTGGGGCCAACGTCCTGACTTTC
TRBV7-9	NA	TRBJ1-6	few	CASSVGPSNSPLHF	TGTGCCAGCAGCGTGGGACCGAGTAATTCACCCCTCCACTTT
TRBV3-1	NA	TRBJ1-1	many	CASSQGLTGGTEAFF	TGTGCCAGCAGCCAAGGATTGACGGGGGGGACTGAAGCTTTCTTT
TRBV12-3/TRBV12-4	TRBD1	TRBJ1-5	few	CASSSTRRGPYSNQPQHF	TGTGCCAGCAGTTCGACTCGCAGGGGGCCTTATAGCAATCAGCCCCAGCATTTT
TRBV20-1	TRBD2	TRBJ2-7	many	CSPRGAGTYEQYF	TGCAGCCCCAGAGGAGCGGGAACCTACGAGCAGTACTTC
TRBV20-1	TRBD1	TRBJ1-6	many	CSASDRGRGNSPLHF	TGCAGTGCTTCGGACAGGGGGCGAGGGAATTCACCCCTCCACTTT
TRBV2	NA	TRBJ2-5	NA	CASSARQQETQYF	TGTGCCAGCAGTGCGCGACAGCAAGAGACCCAGTACTTC
TRBV5-1	NA	TRBJ1-1	NA	CASSLAVLNTEAFF	TGCGCCAGCAGCTTGGCGGTTCTGAACACTGAAGCTTTCTTT
TRBV7-2	NA	TRBJ1-5	few	CASSLEGPRSQHF	TGTGCCAGCAGCTTAGAGGGCCCGCGGTCCCAGCATTTT
TRBV7-6	TRBD1	TRBJ2-2	many	CASSFRDRRRYGELFF	TGTGCCAGCAGCTTCCGGGACAGAAGGCGTTACGGGGAGCTGTTTTTT
TRBV29-1	NA	TRBJ2-2	many	CSVDDGELFF	TGCAGCGTTGATGACGGGGAGCTGTTTTTT
TRBV11-2	NA	TRBJ1-6	many	CASSLDSESMGSPLHF	TGTGCCAGCAGCTTAGATTCCGAGAGTATGGGTTCACCCCTCCACTTT
TRBV5-6	TRBD1	TRBJ2-1	NA	CASSYDRVSYNEQFF	TGTGCCAGCAGCTACGACAGGGTGTCCTACAATGAGCAGTTCTTC
TRBV3-1	NA	TRBJ2-7	many	CASSHLSNEQYF	TGTGCCAGCAGCCATCTATCCAACGAGCAGTACTTC
TRBV30	TRBD1	TRBJ1-4	many	CAWNLGTGLEKLFF	TGTGCCTGGAACCTCGGGACAGGGTTGGAAAAACTGTTTTTT
TRBV6-1	NA	TRBJ2-7	many	CASSALSEVSYEQYF	TGTGCCAGCAGTGCCCTCTCCGAGGTTTCTTACGAGCAGTACTTC
TRBV28	TRBD1	TRBJ2-5	NA	CASRTGTAQETQYF	TGTGCCAGCAGAACGGGGACAGCTCAAGAGACCCAGTACTTC
TRBV5-1	NA	TRBJ2-2	many	CASSLTTANTGELFF	TGCGCCAGCAGCTTGACAACCGCGAACACCGGGGAGCTGTTTTTT
TRBV4-2	TRBD1	TRBJ1-5	many	CASSQDQGQGALNQPQHF	TGTGCCAGCAGCCAAGATCAGGGACAGGGGGCCCTCAATCAGCCCCAGCATTTT
TRBV6-2/TRBV6-3	TRBD1	TRBJ2-7	many	CASSRTGLTSYEQYF	TGTGCCAGCAGTCGGACAGGGCTCACTTCCTACGAGCAGTACTTC
TRBV6-5	TRBD2	TRBJ2-3	once	CASTPSGVADTQYF	TGTGCCAGTACACCTAGCGGGGTTGCAGATACGCAGTATTTT
TRBV12-3/TRBV12-4	NA	TRBJ1-2	NA	CASSLDTNYGYTF	TGTGCCAGCAGTTTGGACACGAACTATGGCTACACCTTC
TRBV7-9	NA	TRBJ1-2	many	CASSSVLQGYTF	TGTGCCAGCAGCTCCGTCCTGCAGGGCTACACCTTC
TRBV7-3	NA	TRBJ1-1	many	CASSSLGGLTEAFF	TGTGCCAGCAGCTCCCTTGGAGGGCTCACTGAAGCTTTCTTT
TRBV3-1	NA	TRBJ1-2	many	CASSQAISLSISYGYTF	TGTGCCAGCAGCCAAGCCATTTCGCTTTCGATCTCCTATGGCTACACCTTC
TRBV9	TRBD2	TRBJ2-5	many	CASSDGGKTQYF	TGTGCCAGCAGCGACGGGGGGAAGACCCAGTACTTC
TRBV12-3/TRBV12-4	TRBD1	TRBJ1-5	once	CASSATGGGNQPQHF	TGTGCCAGCAGCGCGACAGGGGGCGGCAATCAGCCCCAGCATTTT
TRBV20-1	TRBD1	TRBJ2-7	few	CSAKPGQGALEQYF	TGCAGTGCTAAACCGGGACAGGGGGCTCTGGAGCAGTACTTC